These 31 T cell receptor beta chains were all obtained from the same sample, sequenced in a study of blood T cell repertoires in COVID-19. Libraries were prepared by immunoSEQ multiplex PCR; TCRdb keeps only in-frame clonotypes and omits some of them. Of approximately 230,000 clones listed, approximately 86% are singletons. The sequencing sample was made of peripheral blood. These receptors all stem from an older man with acute or convalescent COVID-19.

This clone was detected only once. The chain uses TRBV7-2 and TRBJ1-2; 9 bases align to TRBD1. J gave up 2 bases and V 1 base, and 2 bases lay outside the gene matches. The germline V gene has CDR1 SGHTA and CDR2 FQGNSA. CDR3 length: 15 residues. The DNA for the CDR3 is TGTGCCAGCAGCTTAGGACAGGGGGGGAACTATGGCTACACCTTC. It translates to CASSLGQGGNYGYTF. Looking up the rest from reference TRBV7-2 and TRBJ1-2 gives the full variable domain: GAGVSQSPSNKVTEKGKDVELRCDPISGHTALYWYRQSLGQGLEFLIYFQGNSAPDKSGLPSDRFSAERTGGSVSTLTIQRTQQEDSAVYLCASSLGQGGNYGYTFGSGTRLTVV.

The chain links TRBV6-5 to TRBJ2-2, with 10 nucleotides matching TRBD1. Germline V gives CDR1 MNHEY, CDR2 SVGAGI. The CDR3 contains 16 residues. V gave up 2 bases and J gave up 5 bases; unmatched junction bases: 5. The CDR3 loop is CASSYRTGGGTGELFF. The CDR3 DNA reads TGTGCCAGCAGTTACCGGACAGGGGGAGGGACCGGGGAGCTGTTTTTT.

The chain couples TRBV5-1 to TRBJ2-5, with D tentatively TRBD1 (6 bases). V was trimmed by 3 bases and J by 5 bases, leaving 14 bases between them. The CDR3 is 14 residues long. Germline V gene sequence: CDR1 SGHRS, CDR2 YFSETQ. The CDR3 sequence is CASSSVQGLETQYF. The CDR3 DNA sequence: TGCGCCAGCAGCTCCGTGCAGGGGTTGGAGACCCAGTACTTC.

This sequence joins TRBV7-8 and TRBJ1-3, with a weak D call TRBD1 (6 bases). The V gene's germline CDR1 is SGHVS and CDR2 FQNEAQ. Trimming took 1 base from V and 3 from J, leaving 10 bases between them. This CDR3 has 15 residues. The CDR3 nucleotides are TGTGCCAGCAGCTTAGGAACAGGGAGTGGAAACACCATATATTTT. Translation gives CASSLGTGSGNTIYF.

V and J are TRBV4-3 and TRBJ2-3; D unresolved. CDR3 length: 15 amino acids. V dropped 2 bases and J dropped 1 base, with 10 bases sitting between them. Germline CDR1 is LGHNA and CDR2 is YSLEER. The CDR3 bases are TGCGCCAGCAGCCAACCGCGGAAGGGCACAGATACGCAGTATTTT. Translation gives CASSQPRKGTDTQYF.

The rearrangement uses TRBV21-1 and TRBJ2-2; the table's D gene call, TRBD1, was not cross checked with the DNA. TRBV21-1 is a documented pseudogene. The CDR3 totals 20 residues. Here the CDR3 DNA reads TGTGCCAGCAGCAAAGGCGGTTCAATTGGGACAGGGAGGAGGACCGGGGAGCTGTTTTTT. Translating it yields CASSKGGSIGTGRRTGELFF.

This clone has only one observation. This chain links TRBV7-8 with TRBJ2-7; TRBD2 matches 10 bases. This CDR3 comprises 17 residues. The germline gives CDR1 SGHVS, CDR2 FQNEAQ. Unmatched junction bases numbered 11, after V lost 4 bases and J lost 2 bases. CDR3 protein: CASSSPSSGRYTYEQYF. The CDR3 DNA sequence: TGTGCCAGCAGCTCCCCAAGTAGCGGGAGGTATACCTACGAGCAGTACTTC.

J is TRBJ1-1 and V is TRBV3-1 (or the pseudogene TRBV3-2), with 8 positions matching TRBD1. Trimming took 4 bases from V and 0 from J; bases not matched to a gene: 13. The CDR3 runs to 18 residues. Germline values: CDR1 LGHDT, CDR2 YNNKEL (reference sequence). The CDR3 reads CASSPAGQGGLVNTEAFF. In nucleotides, the CDR3 is TGTGCCAGCAGCCCCGCTGGACAGGGCGGTTTGGTGAACACTGAAGCTTTCTTT.

Turning to this clone: The same CDR3 is also encoded by other DNA sequences in this sample. The chain combines TRBV5-1 with TRBJ2-1; TRBD1 might be the D (5 bases). The CDR3 totals 13 residues. V lost 0 bases, J lost 5 bases, and 6 bases lay in between. CDR1 and CDR2 from the germline V gene are SGHRS and YFSETQ. CDR3: CASSLDRNNEQFF. The DNA for the CDR3 is TGCGCCAGCAGCTTGGACAGGAACAATGAGCAGTTCTTC. The whole variable domain, remainder taken from reference TRBV5-1 and TRBJ2-1, is KAGVTQTPRYLIKTRGQQVTLSCSPISGHRSVSWYQQTPGQGLQFLFEYFSETQRNKGNFPGRFSGRQFSNSRSEMNVSTLELGDSALYLCASSLDRNNEQFFGPGTRLTVL.

The genes are TRBV27 and TRBJ2-3, with D possibly matching TRBD2 (6 bases). This CDR3 has 16 residues. V gave up 5 bases and J gave up 0 bases, with 15 bases separating them. Germline CDR1 reads MNHEY; CDR2 reads SMNVEV (reference sequence). CDR3 protein: CASSGIMRGSTDTQYF. The CDR3 coding sequence is TGTGCCAGCAGTGGAATTATGCGGGGTAGCACAGATACGCAGTATTTT.

The V call is TRBV7-9, the J call TRBJ2-3, with 10 bases identical to TRBD2. Germline lookup yields CDR1 SEHNR and CDR2 FQNEAQ (reference sequence). The J segment lost 0 bases and the V segment lost 4 bases, leaving 1 base of the junction unmatched. This CDR3 contains 15 residues. Here the CDR3 DNA reads TGTGCCAGCAGCTCGGGACTAGCGAGCACAGATACGCAGTATTTT. Its protein product is CASSSGLASTDTQYF.

The V call is TRBV19, the J call TRBJ1-4; the match to TRBD1 covers 7 bases. Germline CDR1 reads LNHDA; CDR2 reads SQIVND (reference sequence). The CDR3 has 13 residues. Trimming removed 6 bases from V and 4 bases from J; junction bases left unmatched: 2. CDR3 nucleotides: TGTGCCAGTAGAGGACAGGTTAATGAAAAACTGTTTTTT. Translation gives CASRGQVNEKLFF.

This rearrangement joins TRBV5-1 to TRBJ2-1, with D tentatively TRBD1 (6 bases). The length of the CDR3 is 15 residues. V was pared by 5 bases and J by 6 bases, with 18 bases between. Germline V CDR1 and CDR2: SGHRS, YFSETQ. CDR3 in DNA: TGCGCCAGCAGACAAGGACAGTCCCAGGGCAATGAGCAGTTCTTC. As protein: CASRQGQSQGNEQFF.

The chain carries TRBV23-1 and TRBJ2-5, with D perhaps TRBD2 (6 bases). TRBV23-1 is recorded as an ORF, its role being uncertain. This CDR3 comprises 14 residues. Trimming cost V 2 bases and J 4 bases, with 11 bases left between them. The chain's CDR3 is CASSQDGGRETQYF. In DNA, the CDR3 is TGCGCCAGCAGTCAAGACGGGGGACGAGAGACCCAGTACTTC.

The rearrangement links TRBV5-4 to TRBJ2-5; TRBD2 aligns across 8 bases. Germline CDR1 SGHNT, CDR2 YYREEE (reference sequence). This CDR3 is 15 amino acids long. Losses at the gene ends were 4 bases for V and 1 base for J; bases not matched to a gene: 6. The CDR3 bases are TGTGCCAGCAGCATAAGCGGGGGACCCCAAGAGACCCAGTACTTC. The encoded protein is CASSISGGPQETQYF.

This clone was detected only once. The chain couples TRBV5-5 to TRBJ1-1; possible D gene TRBD1, 6 bases. CDR1 and CDR2 (germline): SGHKS, YYEKEE (reference sequence). This CDR3 spans 12 amino acids. The ends were cut back, 3 bases at V and 10 bases at J, with 13 bases in the middle. The CDR3 DNA is TGTGCCAGCAGCTCGGTAGGGGGTCGAGCTTTCTTT. This translates into CASSSVGGRAFF.

V gene TRBV19 combines with J gene TRBJ1-2; 9 bases are shared with TRBD1. The V gene's germline CDR1 is LNHDA and CDR2 SQIVND (reference sequence). This CDR3 comprises 18 residues. The V gene end was trimmed by 5 bases and the J gene end by 2 bases; junction bases not matched to a gene: 15. The CDR3 here is CASSLFGGGQGINYGYTF. CDR3 nucleotides: TGTGCCAGTAGTCTTTTCGGCGGCGGACAGGGGATCAACTATGGCTACACCTTC. The full variable domain, in which reference TRBV19 and TRBJ1-2 provide the parts outside the CDR3, is DGGITQSPKYLFRKEGQNVTLSCEQNLNHDAMYWYRQDPGQGLRLIYYSQIVNDFQKGDIAEGYSVSREKKESFPLTVTSAQKNPTAFYLCASSLFGGGQGINYGYTFGSGTRLTVV.

This chain connects TRBV29-1 to TRBJ2-5; 7 bases agree with TRBD1. The junction had 7 bases not matched to a gene; V was cut back by 5 bases and J by 1 base. Germline V gene sequence: CDR1 SQVTM, CDR2 ANQGSEA. The CDR3 has 14 amino acids. The CDR3 sequence: CSVFRTGIQETQYF. CDR3 nucleotides: TGCAGCGTTTTTAGGACAGGTATCCAAGAGACCCAGTACTTC.

Comments on this clone: At one of its ends the junction is not consistent with the germline gene, which may arise from a read error. The chain recombines TRBV7-7 with TRBJ2-3, with a weak D call TRBD2 (6 bases). Germline V CDR1 and CDR2: SSHAT, FNYEAQ (reference sequence). This CDR3 is built from 13 residues. The CDR3 DNA reads as TGTGCTAGCAGCCGGGACTTCACAGATACGCAGTATTTT. Protein product: CASSRDFTDTQYF.

The genes are TRBV20-1 and TRBJ2-3; D is perhaps TRBD1 (5 bases). Trimming pared 3 bases from V and 2 bases from J, leaving 9 bases between. CDR3 size: 13 residues. Germline CDR1 DFQATT, CDR2 SNEGSKA (reference sequence). CDR3 sequence (DNA): TGCAGTGCTAGTGGCGGACACACAGATACGCAGTATTTT. Its protein is CSASGGHTDTQYF.

This clone was seen only a few times. This chain connects TRBV7-2 to TRBJ1-6; no reliable D call. CDR1 is SGHTA, CDR2 FQGNSA, per germline. The V and J ends lost 1 base and 8 bases respectively, with 12 bases between them. This CDR3 region has 15 residues. The CDR3 DNA is TGTGCCAGCAGCTTAGATGCGGGGAGGGATTCACCCCTCCACTTT. As protein: CASSLDAGRDSPLHF. Full variable domain (remainder filled in from reference TRBV7-2 and TRBJ1-6): GAGVSQSPSNKVTEKGKDVELRCDPISGHTALYWYRQSLGQGLEFLIYFQGNSAPDKSGLPSDRFSAERTGGSVSTLTIQRTQQEDSAVYLCASSLDAGRDSPLHFGNGTRLTVT.

The J gene is TRBJ2-7, the V gene TRBV10-3, with 7 bases fitting TRBD1. V gave up 7 bases and J gave up 2 bases; unmatched junction bases: 5. There are 13 residues in the CDR3. Germline assignment: CDR1 ENHRY and CDR2 SYGVKD. CDR3 in amino acids: CAITPGQTYEQYF. The CDR3 DNA reads TGTGCCATCACCCCGGGACAGACCTACGAGCAGTACTTC.

The chain uses TRBV5-1 and TRBJ1-1, with D perhaps matching TRBD1 (6 bases). Per germline, CDR1 SGHRS and CDR2 YFSETQ. Trimming left V 7 bases short and J 6 bases short, with 25 bases between. The length of the CDR3 is 16 residues. CDR3 sequence: CASALEPTGKIAEAFF. The CDR3 nucleotides read TGCGCCAGCGCCTTGGAGCCCACAGGGAAGATCGCTGAAGCTTTCTTT.

This clone was detected ten times or more. The V gene is TRBV10-2, the J gene TRBJ1-5, with D tentatively TRBD1 (6 bases). V lost 5 bases and J lost 2, with 13 bases in between. The CDR3 spans 15 residues. The germline V gene encodes CDR1 WSHSY and CDR2 SAAADI. CDR3 bases: TGCGCCAGCAGTTCGGACAGCCTAGGCAATCAGCCCCAGCATTTT. Translated, it gives CASSSDSLGNQPQHF.

The chain joins TRBV5-4 to TRBJ2-1; 7 bases fit TRBD2. V shed 0 bases and J 8 bases; nucleotides not matched to a gene: 8. Germline V gene lookup returns CDR1 SGHNT and CDR2 YYREEE (reference sequence). The CDR3 is 15 residues long. CDR3 residues: CASSLGLATRDEQFF. The CDR3 DNA reads TGTGCCAGCAGCTTGGGACTAGCTACGAGAGATGAGCAGTTCTTC.

This clone came up a few times. The V gene is TRBV19, the J gene TRBJ1-5, with D possibly TRBD1 on 5 matching bases. The CDR3 runs to 14 residues. Germline V gene lookup returns CDR1 LNHDA and CDR2 SQIVND (reference sequence). V was shortened by 6 bases and J by 1 base, with 10 bases between the two germline ends. CDR3 amino acids: CASSQQGSNQPQHF. The CDR3 DNA reads TGTGCCAGTAGCCAGCAGGGCAGCAATCAGCCCCAGCATTTT.

V gene TRBV7-6 combines with J gene TRBJ2-1; TRBD2 matches 9 bases. The CDR3 is made up of 17 amino acids. Germline CDR1 is SGHVS and CDR2 is FNYEAQ. Trimming removed 2 bases from V and 8 bases from J; junction bases left unmatched: 13. The CDR3 region is CASSLPSGTPRADEQFF. CDR3 DNA sequence: TGTGCCAGCAGCTTACCTAGCGGGACTCCCCGGGCCGATGAGCAGTTCTTC. Supplemented by reference TRBV7-6 and TRBJ2-1, the full variable domain reads GAGVSQSPRYKVTKRGQDVALRCDPISGHVSLYWYRQALGQGPEFLTYFNYEAQQDKSGLPNDRFSAERPEGSISTLTIQRTEQRDSAMYRCASSLPSGTPRADEQFFGPGTRLTVL.

J is TRBJ1-1 and V is TRBV19, with TRBD1 matching 8 bases. V was pared by 5 bases and J by 3 bases, with 8 bases of the junction left unmatched. Germline V lookup: CDR1 LNHDA, CDR2 SQIVND (reference sequence). This CDR3 is built from 15 residues. The DNA for the CDR3 is TGTGCCAGTAGTCGACAGGGGAGAGGTCACACTGAAGCTTTCTTT. Its translation: CASSRQGRGHTEAFF.

The rearrangement uses TRBV5-6 and TRBJ1-5, with D possibly matching TRBD1 (5 bases). The CDR3 is 13 amino acids. Germline-derived CDR1 and CDR2 are SGHDT and YYEEEE. Trimming pared 4 bases from V and 9 bases from J, leaving 14 bases between. Here the CDR3 DNA reads TGTGCCAGCAGCCCAGGGCCCTCCAGGCCCCAGCATTTT. Translating it yields CASSPGPSRPQHF.

This chain links TRBV28 with TRBJ1-5; D is possibly TRBD1 (6 bases). Trimming left V 6 bases short and J 7 bases short, with 13 bases between. Germline V gene data show CDR1 as MDHEN and CDR2 as SYDVKM. This CDR3 comprises 13 residues. For the CDR3, the DNA is TGTGCCAGCAGCCCACAGGGTTACCAGCCCCAGCATTTT. Translation gives CASSPQGYQPQHF.

V and J are TRBV12-5 and TRBJ1-1, with TRBD1 identical over 12 bases. V trimming: 1 base; J trimming: 2 bases; junction bases outside the gene matches: 8. The germline V gene encodes CDR1 LGHNT and CDR2 FRNRAP. The CDR3 consists of 18 residues. DNA for the CDR3: TGTGCTAGTGGTTTGGCGGACGGGACAGGGGGCCTCAACACTGAAGCTTTCTTT. Translated: CASGLADGTGGLNTEAFF.